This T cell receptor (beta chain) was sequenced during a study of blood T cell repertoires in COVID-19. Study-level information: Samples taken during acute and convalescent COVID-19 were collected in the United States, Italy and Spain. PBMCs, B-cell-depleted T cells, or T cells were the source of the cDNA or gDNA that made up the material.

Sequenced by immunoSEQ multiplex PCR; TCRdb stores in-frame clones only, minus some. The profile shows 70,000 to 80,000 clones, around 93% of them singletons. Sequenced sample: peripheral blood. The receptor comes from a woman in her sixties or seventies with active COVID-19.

This CDR3 is CASSQLAGGWWHEQFF. CDR3 nucleotide sequence: TGTGCCAGCAGCCAACTAGCGGGAGGATGGTGGCATGAGCAGTTCTTC. V gene TRBV11-2 combines with J gene TRBJ2-1, with 12 bases matching TRBD2. V shed 5 bases and J 8 bases; nucleotides not matched to a gene: 10. CDR1 SGHAT and CDR2 FQNNGV come from the germline V gene. This CDR3 contains 16 residues.